This T cell receptor (beta chain) comes out of a study of control samples from healthy donors and cancer patients. The assay was immunoSEQ multiplex PCR, and TCRdb's table has in-frame clones only and misses some. The data hold around 140,000 clones, with more than 90% observed a single time. CDR3 length: 11 amino acids. The ends were cut back, 7 bases at V and 6 bases at J, with 9 bases in the middle. The germline gives CDR1 MNHEY, CDR2 SVGAGI. The sequenced material came from blood. This TCR came from a man aged 25-45 years in good health. This chain joins TRBV6-5 and TRBJ1-2; D unresolved. The CDR3 sequence is CASTSANGYTF. CDR3 in DNA: TGTGCCAGCACCTCGGCAAATGGCTACACCTTC.